Presented here are 9 T cell receptor beta chains from one specimen sequenced in a study of beta chain features in type 1 diabetes (dated by TCRdb to the late 2010s). Library method: the immunoSEQ multiplex PCR assay. All of the isolated RNA was reverse transcribed with the High Capacity cDNA Reverse Transcription Kit, so expressed TCRB transcripts were sequenced. Entries here come from immuneACCESS through TCRdb and include only in-frame sequences with V and J called. Some clones fail to appear in such tables; in the studies checked, an unresolved V gene covers under half of the shortfall, and the cause of the remainder is unknown. Within this sample are 250,000 to 350,000 clones, with about 14% of them counted one time only. The top ten constitute roughly 6.7% of the sample. Sequencing input: central memory CD4+ T cells from blood. The source is a man aged 25-45 years in good health.

The chain employs TRBV5-5 and TRBJ2-6, with D possibly TRBD2 on 6 matching bases. Between the trimmed V and J ends, which lost 4 bases and 0 bases, there was a span of 8 bases. Per the germline V gene, CDR1 is SGHKS and CDR2 is YYEKEE (reference sequence). The CDR3 totals 15 residues. CDR3: CASSPRDSGANVLTF. The CDR3 DNA is TGTGCCAGCAGCCCGCGGGACTCTGGGGCCAACGTCCTGACTTTC.

This clone was recorded many times. The chain couples TRBV14 to TRBJ2-1, with D possibly matching TRBD1 (6 bases). V was trimmed by 3 bases and J by 9 bases, leaving 21 bases between them. Germline CDR1 SGHDN, CDR2 FVKESK. There are 16 residues in the CDR3. In DNA, the CDR3 is TGTGCCAGCAGCCATATGAAGGGGGTAATTTGGAGTGAGCAGTTCTTC. Translated, it gives CASSHMKGVIWSEQFF.

V usage is TRBV6-4 and J usage is TRBJ2-7; 7 nucleotides line up with TRBD1. Germline V gene data show CDR1 as MRHNA and CDR2 as SNTAGT. Trimming took 6 bases from V and 2 from J; bases not matched to a gene: 10. The CDR3 is 15 amino acids. CDR3 DNA: TGTGCCAGCAGCGACAGGACAGGTTCCACCTACGAGCAGTACGTC. As protein: CASSDRTGSTYEQYV.

There are a few counts of this clone. The gene calls are TRBV5-6 and TRBJ2-7, with 12 bases lining up with TRBD2. This CDR3 spans 17 amino acids. The germline V gene encodes CDR1 SGHDT and CDR2 YYEEEE. V dropped 4 bases and J dropped 1; count of bases not matched to a gene: 9. The CDR3 region has the DNA TGTGCCAGCAGCCCGACACTAGCGGGAGGTAGGTCCTACGAGCAGTACGTC. This gives the protein CASSPTLAGGRSYEQYV.

In this sample, this clone turned up many times. This chain uses TRBV15 with TRBJ1-5, with unresolved D. CDR1 is LNHNV, CDR2 YYDKDF, per germline (reference sequence). V lost 5 bases and J lost 0, with 8 bases in between. The CDR3 spans 14 residues. CDR3 in amino acids: CATSVRTSNQPQHF. DNA for the CDR3: TGTGCCACCAGCGTCCGGACTAGCAATCAGCCCCAGCATTTT.

The chain combines TRBV10-3 with TRBJ2-5; D is perhaps TRBD1 (6 bases). The V end was cut by 3 bases, the J end by 5 bases, with 22 bases between. The germline gives CDR1 ENHRY, CDR2 SYGVKD. This CDR3 has 17 amino acids. The CDR3 loop is CAISDPTGSPKGETQYF. CDR3 bases: TGTGCCATCAGTGACCCCACAGGGTCCCCGAAAGGGGAGACCCAGTACTTC.

On this clone: Other DNA sequences in the same sample also yield this CDR3. The CDR3 DNA follows: TGTGCCAGCAGCTTTGGGACAGGGGAGACCCAGTACTTC. This encodes CASSFGTGETQYF. The chain combines TRBV5-6 with TRBJ2-5, with 9 bases fitting TRBD1. Unmatched junction bases numbered 1, after V lost 2 bases and J lost 5 bases. This CDR3 region has 13 residues. CDR1 is SGHDT, CDR2 YYEEEE, per germline.

The chain is built from TRBV5-1 and TRBJ2-3; 8 positions agree with TRBD1. The V gene end was trimmed by 5 bases and the J gene end by 4 bases; junction bases not matched to a gene: 6. The CDR3 extends over 14 amino acids. CDR1 and CDR2 (germline): SGHRS, YFSETQ. The CDR3 nucleotides are TGCGCCAGCAGTTACTCAGGGGGCCCAGATACGCAGTATTTT. This translates into CASSYSGGPDTQYF.

This chain connects TRBV7-9 to TRBJ2-5; 10 bases agree with TRBD2. The CDR3 runs 15 residues. V gave up 5 bases and J gave up 5 bases; unmatched junction bases: 8. Germline CDR1 and CDR2: SEHNR and FQNEAQ (reference sequence). CDR3 sequence (DNA): TGTGCCAGCAGCATGACTAGCGGGCCGGGGGAGACCCAGTACTTC. It codes for CASSMTSGPGETQYF.